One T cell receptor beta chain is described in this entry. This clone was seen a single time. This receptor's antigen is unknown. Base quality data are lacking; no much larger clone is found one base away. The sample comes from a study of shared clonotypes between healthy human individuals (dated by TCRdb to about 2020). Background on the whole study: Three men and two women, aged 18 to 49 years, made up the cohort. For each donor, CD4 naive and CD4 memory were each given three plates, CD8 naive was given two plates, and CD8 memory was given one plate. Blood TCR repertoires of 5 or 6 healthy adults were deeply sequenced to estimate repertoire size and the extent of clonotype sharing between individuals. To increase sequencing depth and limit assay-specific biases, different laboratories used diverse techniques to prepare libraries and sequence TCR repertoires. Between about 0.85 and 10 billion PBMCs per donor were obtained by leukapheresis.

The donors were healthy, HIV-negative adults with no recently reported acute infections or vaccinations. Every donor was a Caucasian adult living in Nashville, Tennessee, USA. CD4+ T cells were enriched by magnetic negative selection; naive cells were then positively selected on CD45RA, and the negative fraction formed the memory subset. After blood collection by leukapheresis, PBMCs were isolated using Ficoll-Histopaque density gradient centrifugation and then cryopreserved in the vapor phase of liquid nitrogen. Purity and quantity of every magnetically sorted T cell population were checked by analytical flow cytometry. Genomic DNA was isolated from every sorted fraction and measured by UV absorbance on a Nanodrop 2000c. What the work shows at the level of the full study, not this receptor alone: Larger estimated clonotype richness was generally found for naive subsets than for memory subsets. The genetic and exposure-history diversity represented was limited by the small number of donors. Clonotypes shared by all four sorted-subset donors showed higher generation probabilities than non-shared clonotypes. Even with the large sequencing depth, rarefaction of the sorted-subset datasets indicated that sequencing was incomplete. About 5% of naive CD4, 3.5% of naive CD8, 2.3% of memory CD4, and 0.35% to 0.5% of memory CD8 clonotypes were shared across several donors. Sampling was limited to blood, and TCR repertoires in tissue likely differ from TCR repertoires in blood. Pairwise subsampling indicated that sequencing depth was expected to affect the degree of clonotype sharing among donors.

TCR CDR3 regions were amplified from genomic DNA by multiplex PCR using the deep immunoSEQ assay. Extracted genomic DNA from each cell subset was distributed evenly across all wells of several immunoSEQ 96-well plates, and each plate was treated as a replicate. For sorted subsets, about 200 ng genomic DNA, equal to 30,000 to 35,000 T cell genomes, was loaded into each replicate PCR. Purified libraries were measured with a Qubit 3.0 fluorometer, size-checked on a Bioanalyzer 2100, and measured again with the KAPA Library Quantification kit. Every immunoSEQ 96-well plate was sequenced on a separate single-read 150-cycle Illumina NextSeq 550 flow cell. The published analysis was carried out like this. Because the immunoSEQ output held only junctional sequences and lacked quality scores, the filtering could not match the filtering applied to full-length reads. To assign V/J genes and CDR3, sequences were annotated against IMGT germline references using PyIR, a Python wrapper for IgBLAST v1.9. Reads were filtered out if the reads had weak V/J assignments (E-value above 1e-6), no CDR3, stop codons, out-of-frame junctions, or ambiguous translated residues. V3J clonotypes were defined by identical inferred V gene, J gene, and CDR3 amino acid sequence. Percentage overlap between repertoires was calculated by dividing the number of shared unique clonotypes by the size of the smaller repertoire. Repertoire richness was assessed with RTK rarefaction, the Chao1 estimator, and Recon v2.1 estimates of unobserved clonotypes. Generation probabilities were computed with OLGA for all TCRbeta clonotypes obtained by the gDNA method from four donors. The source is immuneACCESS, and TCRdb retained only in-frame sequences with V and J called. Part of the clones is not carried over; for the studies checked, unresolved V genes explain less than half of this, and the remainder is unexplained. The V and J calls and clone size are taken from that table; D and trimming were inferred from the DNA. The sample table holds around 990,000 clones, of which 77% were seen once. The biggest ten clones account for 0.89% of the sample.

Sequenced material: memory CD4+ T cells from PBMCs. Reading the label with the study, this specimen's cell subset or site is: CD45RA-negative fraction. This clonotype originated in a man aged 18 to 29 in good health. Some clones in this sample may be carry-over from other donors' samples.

The DNA sequence follows: TGCGCCAGCAGCCAAGTCCGTGGTGTGACGAATGAAGCTTTCTTT. Translated, it gives CASSQVRGVTNEAFF. Here the chain combines TRBV4-3 and TRBJ1-1, with the D gene not clear enough to name. The cysteine opens and the phenylalanine closes a CDR3 of 15 amino acids. Only the CDR3 DNA is retained, 45 bases long and in frame from the first base. At the junction V is shortened by 1 base and J by 7 bases, with 16 bases in between. The germline V gene specifies LGHNA as CDR1 and YSLEER as CDR2.